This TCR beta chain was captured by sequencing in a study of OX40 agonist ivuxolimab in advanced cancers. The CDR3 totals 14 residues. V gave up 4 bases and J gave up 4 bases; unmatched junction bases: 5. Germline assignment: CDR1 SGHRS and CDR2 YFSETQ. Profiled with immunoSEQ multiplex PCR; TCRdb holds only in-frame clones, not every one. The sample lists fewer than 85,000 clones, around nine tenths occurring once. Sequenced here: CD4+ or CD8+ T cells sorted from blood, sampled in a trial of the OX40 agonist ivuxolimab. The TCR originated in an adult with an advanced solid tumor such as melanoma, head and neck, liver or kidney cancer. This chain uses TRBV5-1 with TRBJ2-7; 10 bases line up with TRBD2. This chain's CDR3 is CASSPLTSGYEQYF. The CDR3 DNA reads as TGCGCCAGCAGCCCCTTGACTAGCGGGTACGAGCAGTACTTC.